This TCR beta chain was sequenced during a study of vaccination and CD4 T cells after COVID-19. As for the study in general: Convalescent donors were composed of six males and four females, of whom two were Hispanic. Overlapping SARS-CoV-2, HCoV-NL63, HCoV-OC43 and HCoV-229E spike peptides stimulated the cells.

An Oncomine TCR Beta short-read assay was used to sequence the DNA from cultured CD4+ T cells. TCRdb re-derived calls from the PCR reads in MiXCR, one entry per CDR3 protein. Of thousands of distinct CDR3 sequences detected, over 45% appear once; the ten largest clones hold 15% to 20%. As to treatment: roughly ten-day PBMC culture with coronavirus spike peptide pools or control peptides (ViraFEST assay). It was before the COVID-19 pandemic (2011-2018) that the unexposed donor's CD4+ T cells were collected. TCR sequencing followed the expansion of antigen-specific T cells with peptide pools in ViraFEST. A negative selection step was used to isolate CD4+ T cells once culture had run for around 10 days. This clonotype came up once. Its antigen is still unknown. The clonotype comes from a human donor in good health. The sequenced material came from CD4+ T cells from blood, cultured in vitro.

CDR3 amino acids: CASSRGSQGYGYTF. In DNA form, the CDR3 reads TGTGCCAGTAGTAGGGGGTCGCAGGGGTATGGCTACACCTTC. V usage is TRBV19 and J usage is TRBJ1-2; perhaps TRBD1 as D (6 bases). Trimming cost V 4 bases and J 5 bases, with 14 bases left between them. The germline V gene has CDR1 LNHDA and CDR2 SQIVND (reference sequence). The CDR3 loop spans 14 amino acids.